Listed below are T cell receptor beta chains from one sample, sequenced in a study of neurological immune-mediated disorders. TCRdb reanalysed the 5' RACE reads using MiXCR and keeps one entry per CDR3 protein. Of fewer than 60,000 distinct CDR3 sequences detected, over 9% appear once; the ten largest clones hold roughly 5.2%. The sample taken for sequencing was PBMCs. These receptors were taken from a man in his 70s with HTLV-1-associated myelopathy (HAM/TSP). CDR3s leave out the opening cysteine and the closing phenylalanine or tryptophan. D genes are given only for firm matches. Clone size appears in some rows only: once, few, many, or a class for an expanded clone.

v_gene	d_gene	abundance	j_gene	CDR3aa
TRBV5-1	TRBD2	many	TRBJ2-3	ASSETTSGRARADTQY
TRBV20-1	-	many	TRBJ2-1	SAARLDEQF
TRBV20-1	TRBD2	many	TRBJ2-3	SARDPSGLAFRTDTQY
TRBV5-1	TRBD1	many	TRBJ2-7	ASSGPGQGDREQY
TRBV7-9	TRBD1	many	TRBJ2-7	ASSAGTGRDEQY
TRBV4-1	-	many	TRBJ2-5	ASSLQGGTGETQY
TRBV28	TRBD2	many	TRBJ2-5	ASSSLFGEGQETQY
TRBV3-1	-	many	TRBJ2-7	ASSPTRNGWEQY
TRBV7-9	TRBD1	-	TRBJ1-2	ASSPSAGTGGGYT
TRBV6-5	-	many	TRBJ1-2	ASNMGPRERGYT
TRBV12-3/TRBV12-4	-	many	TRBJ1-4	ASSFGGEKLF
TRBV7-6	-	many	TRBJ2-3	ASSYRLTPDTQY
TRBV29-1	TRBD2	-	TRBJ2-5	SVVRGAQIETQY
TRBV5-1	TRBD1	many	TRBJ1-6	ASSLVRQGNSPLH
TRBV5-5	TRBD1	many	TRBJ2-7	ASSPPEGGQRNYEQY
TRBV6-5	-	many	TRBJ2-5	ASSYRRPLLSETQY